This passage covers 25 T cell receptor beta chains from one sample sequenced in a study of CD8 T cells in Susac syndrome. Reverse transcription of roughly 0.5 to 1 ug RNA was carried out with random hexamers. TCRdb reprocessed the immunoSEQ multiplex PCR reads via MiXCR and lists one record per CDR3 protein. The table lists some 190,000 distinct CDR3 sequences, approximately 94% of them singletons. The sample comprised CD4+ T cells from PBMCs. The receptor source for this set is a human donor with Susac syndrome.

This chain connects TRBV19 to TRBJ2-5; 7 bases fit TRBD1. There are 15 residues in the CDR3. The ends lost 6 bases at V and 2 bases at J; junction bases unmatched: 9. Germline CDR1 is LNHDA and CDR2 is SQIVND (reference sequence). In DNA form, the CDR3 reads TGTGCCAGTAGACGGGACAGAAATTATCAAGAGACCCAGTACTTC. Its protein product is CASRRDRNYQETQYF.

This clonotype was recorded only once. The chain combines TRBV6-5 with TRBJ1-5; tentatively, D is TRBD1 (6 bases). The germline gives CDR1 MNHEY, CDR2 SVGAGI. The ends were cut back, 6 bases at V and 5 bases at J, with 17 bases in the middle. The CDR3 is 15 amino acids. The CDR3 DNA reads TGTGCCAGCAGACCAAAAGGACAGACTCATCAGCCCCAGCATTTT. Translated, it gives CASRPKGQTHQPQHF.

The chain employs TRBV5-1 and TRBJ2-7; a possible D gene is TRBD2 (5 bases). The CDR3 extends over 16 amino acids. V was pared by 4 bases and J by 2 bases, with 19 bases between. Germline CDR1 is SGHRS and CDR2 is YFSETQ. This CDR3 is CASSPAGVLTTYEQYF. Here the CDR3 DNA reads TGCGCCAGCAGCCCGGCCGGGGTTCTTACTACCTACGAGCAGTACTTC.

This clonotype was counted a few times. This chain links TRBV20-1 with TRBJ2-5; D remains unclear. Germline V gene data show CDR1 as DFQATT and CDR2 as SNEGSKA (reference sequence). CDR3 length equals 11 residues. The V gene lost 2 bases and the J gene lost 4 bases, with 5 bases spanning the gap. The CDR3 region has the DNA TGCAGTGCTAGATCAGCAGAGACCCAGTACTTC. It yields the protein CSARSAETQYF.

The CDR3 is CASSYSGTASGNTIYF. CDR3 DNA sequence: TGTGCCAGCAGTTACTCTGGGACAGCCTCTGGAAACACCATATATTTT. The V gene is TRBV6-6, the J gene TRBJ1-3; 7 nucleotides agree with TRBD1. Germline V gene sequence: CDR1 MNHNY, CDR2 SVGAGI (reference sequence). This CDR3 has 16 residues. V lost 0 bases to trimming and J lost 0 bases; unmatched junction nucleotides: 2.

The count of this clonotype is one. The CDR3 here is CASSSGGGGTDTQYF. In DNA form, the CDR3 reads TGTGCCAGCAGCTCCGGAGGAGGGGGCACAGATACGCAGTATTTT. The chain employs TRBV12-3 or TRBV12-4 and TRBJ2-3, with a weak D call TRBD2 (6 bases). V was pared by 6 bases and J by 1 base, with 14 bases between. This CDR3 has 15 residues.

The rearrangement links TRBV7-3 to TRBJ2-3; TRBD1 aligns across 7 bases. CDR3 length equals 16 residues. Germline V gene sequence: CDR1 SGHTA, CDR2 FQGTGA. V gave up 0 bases and J gave up 0 bases; unmatched junction bases: 3. The CDR3 DNA sequence: TGTGCCAGCAGCTTAACGGGACAGACTAGCACAGATACGCAGTATTTT. This codes for CASSLTGQTSTDTQYF.

This chain uses TRBV30 with TRBJ2-1; 8 bases are a match to TRBD2. Trimming removed 4 bases from V and 3 bases from J; junction bases left unmatched: 5. This CDR3 has 14 residues. CDR1 and CDR2 from the germline V gene are GTSNPN and SVGIG (reference sequence). CDR3 coding DNA: TGTGCCTGGACCGGACTAGCAGACTACAATGAGCAGTTCTTC. Translation: CAWTGLADYNEQFF.

This rearrangement joins TRBV24-1 to TRBJ2-3, with a possible D match to TRBD2 (5 bases). Germline V gene sequence: CDR1 KGHDR, CDR2 SFDVKD. V was pared by 0 bases and J by 1 base, with 13 bases between. The CDR3 totals 17 residues. CDR3 sequence (DNA): TGTGCCACCAGTGATTTGAAGACTAACCTTCGCACAGATACGCAGTATTTT. It encodes CATSDLKTNLRTDTQYF.

The chain employs TRBV12-3 or TRBV12-4 and TRBJ2-1; tentatively, D is TRBD2 (5 bases). The V and J ends lost 7 bases and 3 bases respectively, with 13 bases between them. CDR3 size: 14 residues. CDR3 sequence: CASTPDEGYNEQFF. The CDR3 coding sequence is TGTGCCAGCACCCCGGACGAGGGCTACAATGAGCAGTTCTTC.

The chain is built from TRBV20-1 and TRBJ1-4; D not certain. CDR1 is DFQATT and CDR2 is SNEGSKA in the germline V gene (reference sequence). CDR3 length: 13 amino acids. Trimming removed 2 bases at V and 8 bases at J, with 12 bases between. In nucleotides, the CDR3 is TGCAGTGCTAGAAGCAACTACGACGAAAAACTGTTTTTT. Amino acid sequence: CSARSNYDEKLFF.

This clonotype has only one observation. The CDR3 DNA follows: TGTGCCAGCAGCTTGGTTGAGGGGGCGCTGATGTGGGAGCAGTACTTC. It encodes CASSLVEGALMWEQYF. The rearrangement joins TRBV5-4 to TRBJ2-7; 7 positions agree with TRBD1. This CDR3 comprises 16 residues. V shed 0 bases and J 7 bases; nucleotides not matched to a gene: 13. Germline lookup yields CDR1 SGHNT and CDR2 YYREEE (reference sequence). The full variable domain, in which reference TRBV5-4 and TRBJ2-7 provide the parts outside the CDR3, is ETGVTQSPTHLIKTRGQQVTLRCSSQSGHNTVSWYQQALGQGPQFIFQYYREEENGRGNFPPRFSGLQFPNYSSELNVNALELDDSALYLCASSLVEGALMWEQYFGPGTRLTVT.

The DNA for the CDR3 is TGTGCCAGCAGTCCTGGGCGGCAGGGGTCAATTGGCTACACCTTC. Its protein is CASSPGRQGSIGYTF. The V call is TRBV6-5, the J call TRBJ1-2; TRBD1 might be the D (6 bases). Germline values: CDR1 MNHEY, CDR2 SVGAGI. The CDR3 runs 15 residues. Between the trimmed V and J ends, which lost 5 bases and 7 bases, there was a span of 20 bases.

The chain joins TRBV30 to TRBJ2-7; 10 bases are shared with TRBD1. Per germline, CDR1 GTSNPN and CDR2 SVGIG (reference sequence). This CDR3 has 13 residues. The DNA of the CDR3 is TGTGCGTCGACAGGGGGCCGGTTATACGAGCAGTACTTC. It yields the protein CASTGGRLYEQYF. Full variable domain (outside the CDR3, taken from reference TRBV30 and TRBJ2-7): SQTIHQWPATLVQPVGSPLSLECTVEGTSNPNLYWYRQAAGRGLQLLFYSVGIGQISSEVPQNLSASRPQDRQFILSSKKLLLSDSGFYLCASTGGRLYEQYFGPGTRLTVT.

The V and J genes are TRBV6-5 and TRBJ1-1; tentative D call: TRBD1 (5 bases). The CDR3 has 14 amino acids. Germline CDR1 and CDR2: MNHEY and SVGAGI. V lost 6 bases and J lost 4, with 15 bases in between. The CDR3 coding sequence is TGTGCCAGCAGCCATCCGGGGGGGATCACTGAAGCTTTCTTT. As protein: CASSHPGGITEAFF.

This clonotype was seen a single time. The V and J genes are TRBV7-2 and TRBJ1-6; D remains ambiguous. V lost 6 bases and J lost 6, with 12 bases in between. The CDR3 contains 14 residues. The germline gives CDR1 SGHTA, CDR2 FQGNSA. The CDR3 loop reads CASRLTRLNSPLHF. CDR3 nucleotides: TGTGCCAGCAGATTAACCCGACTTAATTCACCCCTCCACTTT.

The chain couples TRBV20-1 to TRBJ2-3; TRBD2 agrees at 8 bases. The V and J ends lost 5 bases and 1 base, in that order; junction bases with no gene match: 2. Germline CDR1 reads DFQATT; CDR2 reads SNEGSKA (reference sequence). The CDR3 has 13 amino acids. The CDR3 DNA reads TGCAGTGCTTTGACTAGCGGCACAGATACGCAGTATTTT. Residues: CSALTSGTDTQYF.

Worth noting for this clonotype: Mismatch with germline at one junction end may stem from a read error. The chain joins TRBV7-7 to TRBJ2-7, with D possibly called TRBD1 or TRBD2 (5 bases each). The CDR3 runs to 16 residues. The germline CDR1 and CDR2 sequences are SSHAT and FNYEAQ (reference sequence). CDR3 protein: CASSSAGDGLYYEQYF. The CDR3 DNA reads TGTGCTAGCAGCTCAGCTGGGGACGGATTATACTACGAGCAGTACTTC.

The chain has TRBV18 and TRBJ2-1; no firm D call. This CDR3 is 15 amino acids long. V was pared by 3 bases and J by 4 bases, with 13 bases between. Germline V CDR1 and CDR2: KGHSH, LQKENI. This CDR3 reads CASSPSLIPYNEQFF. DNA of the CDR3: TGTGCCAGCTCACCTTCACTCATCCCTTACAATGAGCAGTTCTTC.

The rearrangement uses TRBV5-1 and TRBJ1-5; D not certain. The CDR3 covers 15 residues. Germline lookup yields CDR1 SGHRS and CDR2 YFSETQ. Trimming left V 0 bases short and J 3 bases short, with 10 bases between. In DNA, the CDR3 is TGCGCCAGCAGCTTGGAAATAGGGCCCAATCAGCCCCAGCATTTT. The encoded protein is CASSLEIGPNQPQHF.

This chain uses TRBV6-5 with TRBJ1-1; weak D call: TRBD1 (5 bases). The germline V gene has CDR1 MNHEY and CDR2 SVGAGI. This CDR3 is 13 amino acids long. The germline V and J ends were trimmed by 6 bases and 2 bases, with 10 bases remaining between them. The CDR3 DNA is TGTGCCAGCAGCGGGGACCTTAACACTGAAGCTTTCTTT. The encoded protein is CASSGDLNTEAFF.

CDR3 coding DNA: TGCGCCAGCAGCTTGGGTGACCTCACAGATACGCAGTATTTT. This codes for CASSLGDLTDTQYF. The J gene is TRBJ2-3, the V gene TRBV5-1, with unresolved D. V was clipped by 0 bases and J by 2 bases, with 7 bases between them. Per the germline V gene, CDR1 is SGHRS and CDR2 is YFSETQ. This CDR3 spans 14 amino acids.

The chain recombines TRBV9 with TRBJ1-1, with D maybe TRBD1 (5 bases). With 2 bases removed from V and 4 bases from J, the gap between germline ends came to 21 bases. The V gene's germline CDR1 is SGDLS and CDR2 YYNGEE. The CDR3 sequence is 17 residues long. The CDR3 bases are TGTGCCAGCAGCGTCGGATCTGGGACGCTCAGGGTCACTGAAGCTTTCTTT. It yields the protein CASSVGSGTLRVTEAFF. Drawing the rest from reference TRBV9 and TRBJ1-1, the complete variable domain is DSGVTQTPKHLITATGQRVTLRCSPRSGDLSVYWYQQSLDQGLQFLIQYYNGEERAKGNILERFSAQQFPDLHSELNLSSLELGDSALYFCASSVGSGTLRVTEAFFGQGTRLTVV.

The sample holds one count of this clonotype. J is TRBJ2-7 and V is TRBV10-3; no clear D gene. This CDR3 has 13 residues. Trimming took 11 bases from V and 2 from J, leaving 16 bases between them. CDR1 and CDR2 (germline): ENHRY, SYGVKD. The CDR3 sequence is CACRMDGPYEQYF. The CDR3 DNA sequence: TGTGCCTGCAGGATGGACGGGCCCTACGAGCAGTACTTC.

This chain joins TRBV5-1 and TRBJ2-7; D is unresolved. Between the trimmed V and J ends, which lost 2 bases and 5 bases, there was a span of 14 bases. The CDR3 has 14 amino acids. Germline V gives CDR1 SGHRS, CDR2 YFSETQ. In DNA form, the CDR3 reads TGCGCCAGCAGCTTCCAAAGTTACATCGACGAGCAGTACTTC. Translating gives CASSFQSYIDEQYF.